One sample yielded the 15 T cell receptor beta chains listed below, sequenced in a study of blood T cell repertoires in COVID-19. Some clones are missing from TCRdb's copy, which holds only in-frame ones; the method was immunoSEQ multiplex PCR. The sample has 320,000 or so clones; 75% to 90% are singletons. The sequenced material came from PBMCs or T cells enriched from blood (not recorded which). These receptors were obtained from a man between 60 and 75 years old who had recovered from COVID-19.

This clone was seen only once. J is TRBJ1-2 and V is TRBV19; 8 bases agree with TRBD1. The CDR3 is made up of 14 amino acids. Per germline, CDR1 LNHDA and CDR2 SQIVND (reference sequence). Trimming cost V 5 bases and J 3 bases; bases outside gene matches: 5. The DNA for the CDR3 is TGTGCCAGTAGTGCTCCACAGGGGGACTATGGCTACACCTTC. As protein: CASSAPQGDYGYTF.

The chain's CDR3 is CASSLVVRSEQYF. CDR3 DNA: TGTGCCAGCAGCTTGGTCGTGAGGTCCGAGCAGTACTTC. The V gene is TRBV5-4, the J gene TRBJ2-7; D not certain. CDR3 size: 13 residues. The germline gives CDR1 SGHNT, CDR2 YYREEE (reference sequence). Trimming left V 0 bases short and J 6 bases short, with 10 bases between.

V gene TRBV10-3 combines with J gene TRBJ1-6; D gene uncertain. V was cut by 3 bases and J by 6 bases, with 9 bases left in between. CDR1 and CDR2 from the germline V gene are ENHRY and SYGVKD. CDR3 length: 14 residues. The CDR3 nucleotides are TGTGCCATCAGTGACCTAGAGGGTAATTCACCCCTCCACTTT. Amino acids: CAISDLEGNSPLHF.

The chain carries TRBV19 and TRBJ2-5; TRBD1 matches 9 bases. The CDR3 extends over 17 amino acids. V was clipped by 5 bases and J by 4 bases; unmatched bases: 14. From germline, CDR1 is LNHDA and CDR2 SQIVND (reference sequence). The DNA for the CDR3 is TGTGCCAGTAGTTTACGAACCGGGACAGGGTTTCTAGAGACCCAGTACTTC. It translates to CASSLRTGTGFLETQYF. The full variable domain, with the rest looked up from reference TRBV19 and TRBJ2-5, is DGGITQSPKYLFRKEGQNVTLSCEQNLNHDAMYWYRQDPGQGLRLIYYSQIVNDFQKGDIAEGYSVSREKKESFPLTVTSAQKNPTAFYLCASSLRTGTGFLETQYFGPGTRLLVL.

The chain has TRBV7-6 and TRBJ2-4, with 7 bases that match TRBD2. Germline V CDR1 and CDR2: SGHVS, FNYEAQ. Unmatched junction bases numbered 22, after V lost 2 bases and J lost 3 bases. The CDR3 sequence is 21 residues long. Written as DNA, the CDR3 is TGTGCCAGCAGCTTACGATGGGACCCCCGAGAGGGAGGGAGAGGCAAAAACATTCAGTACTTC. Residues: CASSLRWDPREGGRGKNIQYF.

The J gene is TRBJ2-7, the V gene TRBV7-3; 9 bases fit TRBD1. This CDR3 has 16 amino acids. V lost 5 bases and J lost 5; bases outside the gene matches: 13. Germline CDR1 reads SGHTA; CDR2 reads FQGTGA. CDR3 in DNA: TGTGCCAGCAGCCTTTACTCCGGGACAGGGCTTAACGAGCAGTACTTC. Protein product: CASSLYSGTGLNEQYF. The entire variable domain, with the rest obtained from reference TRBV7-3 and TRBJ2-7, is as follows: GAGVSQTPSNKVTEKGKYVELRCDPISGHTALYWYRQSLGQGPEFLIYFQGTGAADDSGLPNDRFFAVRPEGSVSTLKIQRTERGDSAVYLCASSLYSGTGLNEQYFGPGTRLTVT.

This clone has just one count. This same CDR3 is encoded by further DNA sequences in the sample. The chain is built from TRBV30 and TRBJ1-4; D is perhaps TRBD1 (6 bases). The CDR3 is made up of 12 amino acids. The germline gives CDR1 GTSNPN, CDR2 SVGIG (reference sequence). V was shortened by 0 bases and J by 7 bases, with 6 bases between the two germline ends. CDR3 residues: CAWSVQGEKLFF. The CDR3 bases are TGTGCCTGGAGTGTACAGGGTGAAAAACTGTTTTTT.

The rearrangement joins TRBV29-1 to TRBJ2-1; 10 bases agree with TRBD2. V lost 5 bases to trimming and J lost 4 bases; unmatched junction nucleotides: 8. Germline assignment: CDR1 SQVTM and CDR2 ANQGSEA. The CDR3 totals 15 residues. This CDR3 is CSVQSGRAKYNEQFF. The CDR3 nucleotides are TGCAGCGTTCAAAGCGGGAGGGCAAAGTACAATGAGCAGTTCTTC.

This rearrangement joins TRBV7-8 to TRBJ1-1, with D unclear. The ends were cut back, 1 base at V and 7 bases at J, with 4 bases in the middle. CDR3 length: 11 residues. Germline-derived CDR1 and CDR2 are SGHVS and FQNEAQ. DNA of the CDR3: TGTGCCAGCAGCTTAGGAGGTGAAGCTTTCTTT. Translation gives CASSLGGEAFF.

The CDR3 DNA is TGTGCCAGCAGCTTTCGGGATCTAGCTGGCTACAATGAGCAGTTCTTC. The encoded protein is CASSFRDLAGYNEQFF. The J gene is TRBJ2-1, the V gene TRBV7-2; tentative D call: TRBD2 (5 bases). The V gene lost 3 bases and the J gene lost 3 bases, with 15 bases spanning the gap. This CDR3 region has 16 residues. Germline V CDR1 and CDR2: SGHTA, FQGNSA.

CDR3 coding DNA: TGTGCCAGCAGCTTCCGTCCAGCGGGAGGGCCGTACGAGCAGTACTTC. This sequence encodes CASSFRPAGGPYEQYF. The V and J genes are TRBV7-3 and TRBJ2-7, with 10 bases identical to TRBD2. J was trimmed by 4 bases and V by 3 bases; bases with no gene match: 9. Germline loops: CDR1 SGHTA, CDR2 FQGTGA. The length of the CDR3 is 16 residues.

This clone was seen only once. The gene calls are TRBV28 and TRBJ2-1; D uncertain. Per the germline V gene, CDR1 is MDHEN and CDR2 is SYDVKM. Trimming pared 4 bases from V and 0 bases from J, leaving 13 bases between. The CDR3 runs 16 residues. CDR3 in DNA: TGTGCCAGCAGTTCCTCCCCCCCGAGCTCCTACAATGAGCAGTTCTTC. This codes for CASSSSPPSSYNEQFF.

This clone was found a few times. V and J are TRBV5-6 and TRBJ2-3; D might be TRBD1 (6 bases). The germline V and J ends were trimmed by 1 base and 4 bases, with 7 bases remaining between them. The CDR3 is made up of 13 amino acids. Germline V gene data show CDR1 as SGHDT and CDR2 as YYEEEE. The CDR3 coding sequence is TGTGCCAGCAGCTTGACAGGGTCAGATACGCAGTATTTT. This encodes CASSLTGSDTQYF.

The chain employs TRBV7-2 and TRBJ2-1, with 7 bases aligning to TRBD2. The CDR3 has 16 residues. V was clipped by 5 bases and J by 7 bases; unmatched bases: 14. CDR1 is SGHTA and CDR2 is FQGNSA in the germline V gene. Here the CDR3 DNA reads TGTGCCAGCAGCGGGGGTGGGACTACCCCTAGGAATGAGCAGTTCTTC. This encodes CASSGGGTTPRNEQFF.

This chain links TRBV10-3 with TRBJ1-6; 10 bases match TRBD1. Germline V gene sequence: CDR1 ENHRY, CDR2 SYGVKD. The CDR3 loop spans 16 amino acids. V gave up 3 bases and J gave up 9 bases; unmatched junction bases: 8. In DNA, the CDR3 is TGTGCCATCAGTGAACCGGGACAGGGGATCCGTTCACCCCTCCACTTT. It is translated as CAISEPGQGIRSPLHF.